This record looks at one TCR beta chain sequence and its context. With 6 bases removed from V and 7 bases from J, the gap between germline ends came to 13 bases. The CDR3 is 11 residues long. Germline V gene sequence: CDR1 DFQATT, CDR2 SNEGSKA (reference sequence). Per the original data handling: Amplification of reference gene primers was used by the study to estimate nucleated cell counts. Assay used: immunoSEQ multiplex PCR; TCRdb lists only in-frame clones, some missing. The V and J calls and the clone size are those of that table, but D and trimming were determined from the DNA. This sample has more than 250,000 clones; 89% occur once, and the top ten carry under 6.5%. This entry belongs to a study of blood T cell repertoires in COVID-19. Study at large: Sites across the United States, Italy and Spain contributed samples from acute and convalescent COVID-19. The cDNA or gDNA used as material had been derived from T cells, B-cell-depleted T cells, or PBMCs.

J is TRBJ2-7 and V is TRBV20-1, with D maybe TRBD2 (5 bases). This TCR was sampled from a man aged 18 to 29 who had recovered from COVID-19. Sequencing used peripheral blood. The CDR3 loop is CSAPGGGEQYF. As DNA, the CDR3 is TGCAGTGCCCCCGGAGGAGGAGAGCAGTACTTC.